This T cell receptor beta chain was found in a study of blood T cell repertoires in COVID-19 (dated by TCRdb to 2019 to 2021). Some background on the complete study: Samples from collaborators originated in the United States, Italy and Spain and spanned both the acute and convalescent phases of COVID-19. The prospective study material was composed of cDNA or gDNA derived from T cells, B-cell-depleted T cells, or PBMCs. Deeply sampled blood TCRbeta repertoires from subjects exposed to, actively infected with, or recovered from COVID-19 were included in the dataset. The repertoires were made available in a free public database intended to serve as a resource for research on the immune response to SARS-CoV-2. Samples came from the ongoing ImmuneRACE study (first 160 participants) plus 1,254 subjects from 6 global collaborators. A de-identified subject ID, COVID-19 status, age in years and sex were almost always included in the sample metadata. Where available, HLA class I and class II types were obtained from metadata supplied by the sample provider rather than from assay-based typing. On the study overall, not on this receptor specifically: How much clinical and demographic metadata was included differed by source and by participant, and the metadata was provided uncurated.

Details on this clone: What this receptor recognizes is not known. Per-base quality was not reported, and no clone a single base away is much larger than it.

The CDR3 covers 15 residues, taking in both the cysteine and the phenylalanine. Here the CDR3 DNA is all that survives: 45 bases in frame from base 1. The germline V gene encodes CDR1 MGHDK and CDR2 SYGVNS. A distance of 15 bases separates the germline ends of V and J, which lose 7 bases and 0 bases respectively. A second Seattle source provided samples from volunteer blood donors who had recovered from COVID-19. Collaborating institutions collected whole blood in K2EDTA tubes following their own protocols. For TCRbeta analysis, collaborators shipped samples in one of three forms: frozen whole blood, isolated PBMCs, or DNA extracted from either of those sample types. TCRbeta CDR3 regions were amplified from genomic DNA by means of the immunoSEQ Assay, a bias-controlled multiplex PCR. Turning to the authors' computational methods: Nucleated cell counts per sample were estimated from amplification of reference gene primers within the assay. To quantify the absolute abundance of each unique TCRbeta CDR3 rearrangement, sequence reads were collapsed and filtered. Productive Simpson clonality was computed per sample as the square root of Simpson's diversity index over productive rearrangements. Not all clones reach the TCRdb copy of this immuneACCESS table, which keeps in-frame sequences only. Checked studies attribute under half of the gap to unresolved V genes and leave the rest unexplained. Clone size and the V and J calls come from that table; the DNA yielded D and trimming. The sample contains 150,000 to 200,000 clones, 70% to 90% of them found a single time. The top ten clones comprise 1.5% to 2% of the sample.

Specimen: peripheral blood. This sequence originates from a man aged 18 to 29 who had recovered from COVID-19. The chain joins TRBV25-1 to TRBJ1-2, and TRBD1 may be the D gene, going by 6 matching bases. The CDR3 is CASTPTGTPNYGYTF. DNA sequence: TGTGCCAGCACCCCCACGGGGACACCTAACTATGGCTACACCTTC.